Listed below are T cell receptor beta chains from one sample, sequenced in a study of blood T cell repertoires in COVID-19. Assay used: immunoSEQ multiplex PCR; TCRdb lists only in-frame clones, some missing. The table has approximately 290,000 clones, around 91% seen once; the top ten hold around 4.3%. Sequencing was done on a sample of PBMCs or T cells enriched from blood (not recorded which). The source of these receptors is a woman between 18 and 30 years old with acute COVID-19. CDR3s include the opening cysteine and the closing phenylalanine or tryptophan. D genes are given only for firm matches. Only part of the rows carry a size: once, few, many, or a class if the clone is expanded.

clone_size,d_call,j_call,v_call,cdr3_aa,cdr3_nt
NA,TRBD1,TRBJ1-1,TRBV6-5,CASSPGGVTEAFF,TGTGCCAGCAGCCCAGGGGGAGTCACTGAAGCTTTCTTT
NA,TRBD1,TRBJ2-1,TRBV9,CASSSEGQGVGQFF,TGTGCCAGCAGCTCAGAAGGGCAGGGGGTCGGGCAGTTCTTC
NA,NA,TRBJ2-3,TRBV5-4,CASSLEAVDTQYF,TGTGCCAGCAGCTTGGAAGCGGTAGATACGCAGTATTTT
NA,TRBD2,TRBJ2-3,TRBV28,CASSFPSSGPTDTQYF,TGTGCCAGCAGTTTTCCATCTAGCGGTCCCACAGATACGCAGTATTTT
NA,TRBD2,TRBJ2-7,TRBV10-1,CASSSSGTPYEQYF,TGCGCCAGCAGTAGTAGCGGGACCCCCTACGAGCAGTACTTC
few,TRBD1,TRBJ2-6,TRBV30,CAWRRGRLGANVLTF,TGTGCCTGGAGGAGGGGGCGCCTTGGAGCCAACGTCCTGACTTTC
NA,TRBD1,TRBJ1-5,TRBV7-2,CASSSSGGGQPQHF,TGTGCCAGCAGCTCTTCAGGGGGCGGTCAGCCCCAGCATTTT
NA,NA,TRBJ2-5,TRBV28,CASCRTGGKTQYF,TGTGCCAGCTGTCGGACTGGTGGAAAGACCCAGTACTTC
NA,TRBD1,TRBJ2-7,TRBV7-2,CASSFPDRAQNEQYF,TGTGCCAGCAGCTTCCCGGACAGGGCACAGAACGAGCAGTACTTC
NA,NA,TRBJ1-1,TRBV9,CASSRTGREAFF,TGTGCCAGCAGCCGTACGGGGAGGGAAGCTTTCTTT
NA,NA,TRBJ2-3,TRBV5-1,CASGSGLDTDTQYF,TGCGCCAGCGGCTCGGGACTCGACACAGATACGCAGTATTTT
NA,TRBD2,TRBJ2-1,TRBV9,CASSEGLAGAPYNEQFF,TGTGCCAGCAGCGAGGGACTAGCGGGAGCTCCCTACAATGAGCAGTTCTTC
NA,NA,TRBJ2-7,TRBV27,CASRPQGFYEQYF,TGTGCCAGCAGACCACAGGGATTCTACGAGCAGTACTTC
NA,NA,TRBJ1-2,TRBV9,CASRGQVVGYTF,TGTGCCAGCAGGGGGCAGGTAGTGGGCTACACCTTC
NA,TRBD1,TRBJ1-2,TRBV4-2,CASSQAPGKGQGNYGYTF,TGTGCCAGCAGCCAAGCACCCGGCAAGGGACAGGGTAACTATGGCTACACCTTC
once,NA,TRBJ2-7,TRBV7-6,CASSPRPLTGTYEQYF,TGTGCCAGCAGCCCCCGGCCCCTTACAGGGACCTACGAGCAGTACTTC
NA,NA,TRBJ1-5,TRBV4-2,CASSQVLAVSNQPQHF,TGTGCCAGCAGCCAAGTTTTAGCAGTTAGCAATCAGCCCCAGCATTTT
NA,NA,TRBJ1-1,TRBV29-1,CSVTPRGHNTEAFF,TGCAGCGTGACTCCGCGGGGCCACAACACTGAAGCTTTCTTT
NA,NA,TRBJ1-1,TRBV7-9,CASSSGVGAAAIGAFF,TGTGCCAGCAGCTCCGGAGTTGGTGCGGCGGCGATTGGGGCTTTCTTT
NA,NA,TRBJ2-1,TRBV7-9,CASSPPPPGAYEQFF,TGTGCCAGCAGCCCCCCCCCTCCGGGAGCCTATGAGCAGTTCTTC
NA,NA,TRBJ2-3,TRBV6-5,CASRRLGASTDTQYF,TGTGCCAGCAGACGCCTAGGGGCCTCGACAGATACGCAGTATTTT
NA,TRBD1,TRBJ2-7,TRBV28,CASSDSGQGVYEQYF,TGTGCCAGCAGCGATTCCGGACAGGGAGTATACGAGCAGTACTTC
NA,TRBD1,TRBJ2-6,TRBV30,CAWRGTGVIGANVLTF,TGTGCCTGGAGGGGGACAGGGGTTATCGGGGCCAACGTCCTGACTTTC
NA,NA,TRBJ1-5,TRBV7-3,CASSLQDQPQHF,TGTGCCAGCAGCCTACAGGATCAGCCCCAGCATTTT
NA,NA,TRBJ2-7,TRBV6-5,CATRWAGEQYF,TGTGCCACCCGGTGGGCCGGCGAGCAGTACTTC
NA,NA,TRBJ1-2,TRBV28,CASSSPSYGYTF,TGTGCCAGCAGTTCCCCCTCCTATGGCTACACCTTC
few,TRBD1,TRBJ1-1,TRBV5-1,CASSVDRGGTEAFF,TGCGCCAGCAGCGTGGACAGGGGCGGTACTGAAGCTTTCTTT
NA,NA,TRBJ2-7,TRBV7-2,CASSVQAGAVNYEQYF,TGTGCCAGCAGCGTACAAGCAGGGGCAGTAAACTACGAGCAGTACTTC
NA,TRBD1,TRBJ1-1,TRBV5-5,CASSSRDRDHTEAFF,TGTGCCAGCAGCAGCCGGGACAGGGATCACACTGAAGCTTTCTTT
NA,NA,TRBJ1-4,TRBV7-9,CASSLQGGLDEKLFF,TGTGCCAGCAGTCTACAGGGCGGGTTGGATGAAAAACTGTTTTTT
NA,TRBD1,TRBJ1-1,TRBV7-9,CASSHTTGGVEAFF,TGTGCCAGCAGCCATACGACAGGGGGCGTTGAAGCTTTCTTT
NA,TRBD1,TRBJ2-7,TRBV5-6,CASSLNRGQGRWEQYF,TGTGCCAGCAGCTTGAATCGCGGACAGGGGCGGTGGGAGCAGTACTTC
NA,NA,TRBJ1-5,TRBV28,CASSGGIEDQPQHF,TGTGCCAGCAGCGGGGGGATTGAGGATCAGCCCCAGCATTTT
NA,TRBD1,TRBJ2-5,TRBV5-4,CASSADDRGKETQYF,TGTGCCAGCAGCGCGGACGACAGGGGGAAAGAGACCCAGTACTTC
NA,NA,TRBJ1-4,TRBV7-9,CASNPPTARDEKLFF,TGTGCCAGCAACCCACCGACAGCACGCGATGAAAAACTGTTTTTT
NA,NA,TRBJ2-7,TRBV28,CASKEGGRSSYEQYF,TGTGCCAGCAAGGAGGGGGGGCGAAGCTCCTACGAGCAGTACTTC
NA,TRBD2,TRBJ2-1,TRBV5-1,CASSLGLAGYNEQFF,TGCGCCAGCAGCTTGGGGCTAGCGGGGTACAATGAGCAGTTCTTC
NA,TRBD1,TRBJ2-7,TRBV11-1,CASSDRGNEQYF,TGTGCCAGCAGCGACAGGGGCAACGAGCAGTACTTC
NA,NA,TRBJ1-6,TRBV10-3,CAISGESGNSPLHF,TGTGCCATCAGTGGAGAGTCGGGTAATTCACCCCTCCACTTT
NA,NA,TRBJ1-1,TRBV29-1,CSVQDDTEAFF,TGCAGCGTTCAGGATGACACTGAAGCTTTCTTT
NA,TRBD2,TRBJ2-5,TRBV10-1,CASSESTSGSRKTQYF,TGCGCCAGCAGTGAGAGTACCAGCGGGAGTCGTAAGACCCAGTACTTC
NA,TRBD2,TRBJ2-7,TRBV6-5,CASQRGNSYEQYF,TGTGCCAGCCAGCGGGGGAATTCCTACGAGCAGTACTTC
NA,TRBD1,TRBJ2-1,TRBV15,CATSRDLTGGKDEQFF,TGTGCCACCAGCAGAGATCTAACAGGGGGGAAGGATGAGCAGTTCTTC
few,TRBD1,TRBJ2-7,TRBV2,CASSVGQGAYEQYF,TGTGCCAGCAGTGTGGGGCAGGGGGCATACGAGCAGTACTTC
NA,TRBD2,TRBJ2-1,TRBV2,CARGLAGDNEQFF,TGTGCCAGGGGACTAGCGGGAGACAATGAGCAGTTCTTC